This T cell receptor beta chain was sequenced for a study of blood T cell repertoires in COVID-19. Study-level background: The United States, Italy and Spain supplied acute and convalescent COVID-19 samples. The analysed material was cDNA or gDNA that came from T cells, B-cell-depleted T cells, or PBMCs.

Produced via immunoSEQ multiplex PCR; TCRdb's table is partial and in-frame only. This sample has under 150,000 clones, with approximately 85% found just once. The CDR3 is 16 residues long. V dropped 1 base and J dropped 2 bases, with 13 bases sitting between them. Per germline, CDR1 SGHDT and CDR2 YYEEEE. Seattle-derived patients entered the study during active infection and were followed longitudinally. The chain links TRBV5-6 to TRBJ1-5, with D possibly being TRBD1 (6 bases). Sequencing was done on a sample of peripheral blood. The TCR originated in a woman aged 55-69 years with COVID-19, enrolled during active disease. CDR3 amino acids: CASSLLQGGGNQPQHF. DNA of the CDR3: TGTGCCAGCAGCTTGTTACAGGGTGGAGGCAATCAGCCCCAGCATTTT.